A single sample gave rise to the 32 T cell receptor beta chains below, sequenced in a study of early T cells in non-severe SARS-CoV-2 infection. TCRdb re-derived calls from the 5' RACE reads in MiXCR, one entry per CDR3 protein. This table has some 63,000 distinct CDR3 sequences, 10% to 15% appearing once. Sequencing was carried out using whole blood. These receptors were taken from an adult who was a healthcare worker with PCR-confirmed SARS-CoV-2 infection or an uninfected control (not recorded which).

Many counts were recorded for this clonotype. The chain links TRBV6-2 or TRBV6-3 to TRBJ1-5; 9 positions match TRBD1. The CDR3 is 16 residues long. Germline CDR1 and CDR2: MNHEY and SVGEGT. V was clipped by 4 bases and J by 9 bases; unmatched bases: 13. The CDR3 is CASSSSRDRVGRPQHF. In nucleotides, the CDR3 is TGTGCCAGCAGTTCGTCCCGGGACAGGGTCGGGAGGCCCCAGCATTTT.

This clonotype showed up many times. The chain links TRBV7-9 to TRBJ1-5, with a possible D match to TRBD1 (6 bases). This CDR3 spans 15 amino acids. The germline V gene has CDR1 SEHNR and CDR2 FQNEAQ (reference sequence). With 2 bases removed from V and 1 base from J, the gap between germline ends came to 9 bases. CDR3 nucleotide sequence: TGTGCCAGCAGCTTATCCCAGGGGAGCAATCAGCCCCAGCATTTT. Amino acid sequence: CASSLSQGSNQPQHF.

There are many counts of this clonotype. The rearrangement joins TRBV12-3 or TRBV12-4 to TRBJ2-7; perhaps D is TRBD1 or TRBD2 (5 bases each). This CDR3 is built from 15 residues. Trimming removed 1 base at V and 1 base at J, with 11 bases between. The CDR3 DNA follows: TGTGCCAGCAGTTTAGGGTCGTGGGGGTCCTACGAGCAGTACTTC. This sequence encodes CASSLGSWGSYEQYF.

In its sample, this clonotype was seen a few times. The chain carries TRBV6-2 or TRBV6-3 and TRBJ1-2, with a tentative D call TRBD1 (6 bases). Trimming took off 6 bases at V and 8 bases at J, with 19 bases between the two ends. CDR1 is MNHEY, CDR2 SVGEGT, per germline. This CDR3 spans 14 amino acids. Here the CDR3 DNA reads TGTGCCAGCAGCCCTCTCAACGACAGGAGAGGCTACACCTTC. Its translation is CASSPLNDRRGYTF.

This clonotype was counted ten times or more. The chain is built from TRBV20-1 and TRBJ2-5; weak D call: TRBD2 (6 bases). V was clipped by 2 bases and J by 5 bases, with 12 bases between them. The germline CDR1 and CDR2 sequences are DFQATT and SNEGSKA (reference sequence). The CDR3 has 13 amino acids. CDR3 coding DNA: TGCAGTGCTAGACCCCGGCGGGGTGAGACCCAGTACTTC. It yields the protein CSARPRRGETQYF.

A remark on this clonotype: One junction end does not reproduce the germline sequence, and a read error may be involved. The chain links TRBV15 to TRBJ2-5; D call uncertain. The CDR3 covers 12 residues. Germline V gene data show CDR1 as LNHNV and CDR2 as YYDKDF (reference sequence). The CDR3 loop is CATSRVQEIQYF. CDR3 coding DNA: TGTGCCACCAGCAGAGTACAAGAGATCCAGTACTTC.

This clonotype was observed a few times. The chain employs TRBV7-9 and TRBJ2-7; D may be TRBD1 (6 bases). Germline V lookup: CDR1 SEHNR, CDR2 FQNEAQ (reference sequence). This CDR3 is 16 amino acids long. The germline V and J ends were trimmed by 3 bases and 6 bases, with 21 bases remaining between them. CDR3 in amino acids: CASSLQSGTPWSEQYF. Here the CDR3 DNA reads TGTGCCAGCAGCTTGCAGTCCGGGACACCCTGGAGCGAGCAGTACTTC.

This clonotype appeared many times. V and J are TRBV9 and TRBJ2-1, with 12 bases that match TRBD2. Germline-derived CDR1 and CDR2 are SGDLS and YYNGEE. Trimming cost V 3 bases and J 3 bases; bases outside gene matches: 4. This CDR3 is 16 amino acids long. The CDR3 reads CASSASGGAFYNEQFF. The CDR3 coding sequence is TGTGCCAGCAGCGCTAGCGGGGGGGCGTTCTACAATGAGCAGTTCTTC.

The rearrangement uses TRBV29-1 and TRBJ2-5; no reliable D call. The germline V gene has CDR1 SQVTM and CDR2 ANQGSEA. The CDR3 is made up of 13 amino acids. Trimming cost V 7 bases and J 5 bases, with 17 bases left between them. CDR3 DNA sequence: TGCAGCGCCGCCGGGTCCTACGGGGAGACCCAGTACTTC. It encodes CSAAGSYGETQYF.

This chain uses TRBV11-3 with TRBJ2-1; D not resolved. The germline CDR1 and CDR2 sequences are SGHNT and YENEEA. This CDR3 spans 12 amino acids. The V end lost 1 base, the J end lost 12 bases, and 10 bases lay between the germline ends. CDR3: CASSLGNGPQFF. CDR3 sequence (DNA): TGTGCCAGCAGCTTAGGTAACGGACCGCAGTTCTTC.

On this clonotype: One end of the junction is discordant with germline, which a read error may explain. This chain connects TRBV7-9 to TRBJ2-7; D is uncertain. Germline lookup yields CDR1 SEHNR and CDR2 FQNEAQ (reference sequence). This CDR3 region has 12 residues. CDR3 sequence reads: CVSSGRTYEQYF. The DNA of the CDR3 is TGTGTCAGCAGTGGAAGGACCTACGAGCAGTACTTC.

The V gene is TRBV12-3 or TRBV12-4, the J gene TRBJ2-1; unclear D gene. This CDR3 is built from 12 residues. The ends were cut back, 5 bases at V and 6 bases at J, with 8 bases in the middle. CDR3 protein: CASSPRVNEQFF. CDR3 DNA sequence: TGTGCCAGCAGTCCCCGGGTCAATGAGCAGTTCTTC.

This clonotype was seen many times. The chain links TRBV25-1 to TRBJ1-1; possible D gene TRBD1, 5 bases. This CDR3 has 12 residues. The germline V and J ends were trimmed by 6 bases and 4 bases, with 9 bases remaining between them. Germline CDR1 and CDR2: MGHDK and SYGVNS. Written as DNA, the CDR3 is TGTGCCAGCAGGAGGGGCATCACTGAAGCTTTCTTT. Protein product: CASRRGITEAFF. Combining the CDR3 with reference TRBV25-1 and TRBJ1-1 gives the whole variable domain EADIYQTPRYLVIGTGKKITLECSQTMGHDKMYWYQQDPGMELHLIHYSYGVNSTEKGDLSSESTVSRIRTEHFPLTLESARPSHTSQYLCASRRGITEAFFGQGTRLTVV.

This clonotype was detected ten times or more. The gene calls are TRBV7-2 and TRBJ2-6, with TRBD1 identical over 10 bases. The CDR3 is made up of 16 amino acids. The V and J ends lost 5 bases and 0 bases, in that order; junction bases with no gene match: 1. The germline V gene has CDR1 SGHTA and CDR2 FQGNSA. The CDR3 bases are TGTGCCAGCAGCCGGACAGGGGGCTCTGGGGCCAACGTCCTGACTTTC. This translates into CASSRTGGSGANVLTF.

This clonotype came up once. This rearrangement joins TRBV12-3 or TRBV12-4 to TRBJ2-3, with 9 positions matching TRBD2. Unmatched junction bases numbered 5, after V lost 4 bases and J lost 3 bases. The CDR3 sequence is 15 residues long. DNA of the CDR3: TGTGCCAGCAGTTCGACTACTAGCGGGACAGATACGCAGTATTTT. This encodes CASSSTTSGTDTQYF.

There are many counts of this clonotype. V is TRBV5-1 and J is TRBJ1-2, with D hard to call. The CDR3 length is 13 residues. CDR1 SGHRS and CDR2 YFSETQ come from the germline V gene. V lost 1 base, J lost 5 bases, and 9 bases lay in between. The CDR3 coding sequence is TGCGCCAGCAGCTTGAATCCACCTTATGGCTACACCTTC. Its protein product is CASSLNPPYGYTF.

This clonotype has at least ten counts. The chain couples TRBV7-8 to TRBJ1-1; D ambiguous. The CDR3 has 14 residues. The germline gives CDR1 SGHVS, CDR2 FQNEAQ. V was pared by 5 bases and J by 6 bases, with 16 bases between. The CDR3 DNA follows: TGTGCCAGCAGCCAGGCCGCGGATCTTGCTGAAGCTTTCTTT. It yields the protein CASSQAADLAEAFF.

The sample holds many counts of this clonotype. This chain uses TRBV4-1 with TRBJ1-1; D not certain. Germline V CDR1 and CDR2: MGHRA, YSYEKL. The CDR3 contains 16 residues. Deletions cut 1 base from V and 5 bases from J, with 17 bases between. Written as DNA, the CDR3 is TGCGCCAGCAGCCAAGCCCACGGACGGGCGGTTACTGAAGCTTTCTTT. The encoded protein is CASSQAHGRAVTEAFF.

This chain uses TRBV6-5 with TRBJ1-5; D uncertain. Between the trimmed V and J ends, which lost 5 bases and 6 bases, there was a span of 11 bases. The CDR3 is 13 residues long. Germline assignment: CDR1 MNHEY and CDR2 SVGAGI. For the CDR3, the DNA is TGTGCCAGCAGTAATAGGAGGAGTCAGCCCCAGCATTTT. This sequence encodes CASSNRRSQPQHF.

This clonotype has a count of ten or more. The chain joins TRBV20-1 to TRBJ1-5; a possible D gene is TRBD1 (5 bases). Trimming pared 1 base from V and 5 bases from J, leaving 15 bases between. The V gene's germline CDR1 is DFQATT and CDR2 SNEGSKA (reference sequence). This CDR3 has 15 amino acids. DNA of the CDR3: TGCAGTGCTAGAGGAGGGGCAGGCTTCTATCAGCCCCAGCATTTT. Protein product: CSARGGAGFYQPQHF.

This clonotype was seen ten or more times. The V and J genes are TRBV4-1 and TRBJ1-3; D remains ambiguous. This CDR3 is built from 18 residues. Per germline, CDR1 MGHRA and CDR2 YSYEKL. Trimming stripped 0 bases from V and 0 bases from J, with 15 bases between. The CDR3 reads CASSQESNAGYSGNTIYF. CDR3 nucleotides: TGCGCCAGCAGCCAAGAGTCTAATGCCGGGTACTCTGGAAACACCATATATTTT.

Many counts were recorded for this clonotype. The genes are TRBV4-3 and TRBJ1-1, with TRBD1 matching 11 bases. Germline V CDR1 and CDR2: LGHNA, YSLEER. Germline trimming cut 0 bases from V and 11 bases from J; bases unmatched to any gene: 8. CDR3 size: 15 residues. CDR3: CASSQDLDRGLEAFF. The CDR3 bases are TGCGCCAGCAGCCAAGATCTGGACAGGGGGCTGGAGGCTTTCTTT.

This clonotype has a count of ten or more. The CDR3 DNA reads TGCGCCAGCAGTGAGGCAGGGCCGCAAGAGACCCAGTACTTC. It encodes CASSEAGPQETQYF. The chain couples TRBV10-1 to TRBJ2-5; TRBD1 is a possible D gene (5 bases). This CDR3 contains 14 residues. Germline loops: CDR1 WNHNN, CDR2 SYGVQD (reference sequence). Trimming cost V 2 bases and J 2 bases, with 9 bases left between them.

There are many counts of this clonotype. The chain employs TRBV18 and TRBJ1-5, with D possibly being TRBD1 (6 bases). There are 13 residues in the CDR3. V was clipped by 8 bases and J by 2 bases, with 10 bases between them. Germline CDR1 is KGHSH and CDR2 is LQKENI. The CDR3 sequence is CASGTGRNQPQHF. CDR3 sequence (DNA): TGTGCCAGCGGAACAGGGCGCAATCAGCCCCAGCATTTT.

This clonotype was observed a handful of times. The chain is built from TRBV12-3 or TRBV12-4 and TRBJ1-5; tentatively, D is TRBD1 (5 bases). The length of the CDR3 is 13 residues. Trimming removed 3 bases at V and 3 bases at J, with 6 bases between. The CDR3 loop is CASSFRANQPQHF. CDR3 nucleotide sequence: TGTGCCAGCAGTTTCAGGGCCAATCAGCCCCAGCATTTT.

This clonotype was counted at least ten times. The chain recombines TRBV27 with TRBJ1-4, with a weak D call TRBD1 (5 bases). This CDR3 spans 14 amino acids. V was clipped by 7 bases and J by 8 bases, with 17 bases between them. Germline-derived CDR1 and CDR2 are MNHEY and SMNVEV (reference sequence). The CDR3 protein is CASKPRDPTEKLFF. The DNA of the CDR3 is TGTGCCAGCAAACCCCGGGACCCGACGGAAAAACTGTTTTTT.

This clonotype was seen at least ten times. The chain carries TRBV23-1 and TRBJ1-2; D possibly corresponds to TRBD1 (5 bases). TRBV23-1 is treated as an ORF (open reading frame) with a function not yet certain. Trimming took 7 bases from V and 0 from J, leaving 15 bases between them. There are 15 residues in the CDR3. CDR3 amino acids: CASIQTVPPNYGYTF. The CDR3 nucleotides are TGCGCCAGCATCCAGACAGTTCCCCCTAACTATGGCTACACCTTC.

This clonotype was observed at least ten times. The CDR3 DNA reads TGCAGTGCTAGCGGGCCGTGGGGTGAGCAGTTCTTC. It translates to CSASGPWGEQFF. The V gene is TRBV20-1, the J gene TRBJ2-1; no definite D call. The length of the CDR3 is 12 residues. Germline V gives CDR1 DFQATT, CDR2 SNEGSKA (reference sequence). Trimming stripped 3 bases from V and 9 bases from J, with 12 bases between.

This clonotype turned up a few times. The chain uses TRBV7-2 and TRBJ2-6; D possibly corresponds to TRBD1 (6 bases). Germline lookup yields CDR1 SGHTA and CDR2 FQGNSA. With 1 base removed from V and 3 bases from J, the gap between germline ends came to 7 bases. The CDR3 covers 15 residues. The CDR3 here is CASSLGGHGANVLTF. Here the CDR3 DNA reads TGTGCCAGCAGCTTAGGGGGGCATGGGGCCAACGTCCTGACTTTC.

This clonotype was seen at least ten times. This chain joins TRBV5-1 and TRBJ2-7, with 7 bases identical to TRBD1. The V gene end was trimmed by 4 bases and the J gene end by 0 bases; junction bases not matched to a gene: 13. Germline V gene lookup returns CDR1 SGHRS and CDR2 YFSETQ. CDR3 length: 17 residues. The chain's CDR3 is CASSLGQAFPSSYEQYF. CDR3 DNA sequence: TGCGCCAGCAGCCTCGGACAGGCATTTCCCTCCTCCTACGAGCAGTACTTC.

This rearrangement joins TRBV7-9 to TRBJ2-7, with D possibly matching TRBD1 (6 bases). The CDR3 has 14 amino acids. Trimming pared 5 bases from V and 7 bases from J, leaving 18 bases between. Germline values: CDR1 SEHNR, CDR2 FQNEAQ (reference sequence). DNA for the CDR3: TGTGCCAGCAGCGTAACTACAGGGTTGGAAGAGCAGTACTTC. Translating gives CASSVTTGLEEQYF.

The V and J genes are TRBV14 and TRBJ1-1; no clear D gene. The length of the CDR3 is 14 residues. CDR1 SGHDN and CDR2 FVKESK come from the germline V gene. V lost 1 base and J 3 bases, leaving 9 bases between the germline ends. The CDR3 sequence is CASSQGRRYTEAFF. In DNA form, the CDR3 reads TGTGCCAGCAGCCAAGGGCGGCGATACACTGAAGCTTTCTTT.